The 27 T cell receptor beta chains below come from one sample, sequenced in a study of T cell changes during pregnancy in multiple sclerosis. Here immunoSEQ multiplex PCR was the method, and the copy in TCRdb shows in-frame clones only, minus some. Altogether 90,000 or so clones are present, around 90% being singletons, with the ten largest covering around 2%. Here the sequenced sample was peripheral blood, taken in the first trimester of pregnancy. The source is a female donor in good health, enrolled as a control in a pregnancy study.

The genes are TRBV6-1 and TRBJ2-7; D is perhaps TRBD1 (5 bases). CDR1 is MNHNS and CDR2 is SASEGT in the germline V gene. V lost 4 bases and J lost 5, with 12 bases in between. The CDR3 consists of 13 residues. The CDR3 spells CASSGTSFDEQYF. CDR3 DNA sequence: TGTGCCAGCAGTGGGACATCGTTCGACGAGCAGTACTTC.

The rearrangement uses TRBV28 and TRBJ1-5; 8 nucleotides line up with TRBD1. V lost 7 bases and J lost 3; bases outside the gene matches: 5. This CDR3 is built from 14 residues. Germline V lookup: CDR1 MDHEN, CDR2 SYDVKM. The CDR3 DNA sequence: TGTGCCAGCAAGCAGGGGGCGAACAATCAGCCCCAGCATTTT. This sequence encodes CASKQGANNQPQHF.

This chain connects TRBV27 to TRBJ1-4, with TRBD1 as a possible D gene (6 bases). V was cut by 1 base and J by 0 bases, with 12 bases left in between. CDR1 and CDR2 (germline): MNHEY, SMNVEV (reference sequence). This CDR3 is built from 17 residues. DNA of the CDR3: TGTGCCAGCAGTTTATTGCGGGGGCGGGCAACTAATGAAAAACTGTTTTTT. The encoded protein is CASSLLRGRATNEKLFF.

The V and J genes are TRBV4-3 and TRBJ2-6; D is unresolved. The germline V and J ends were trimmed by 1 base and 0 bases, with 10 bases remaining between them. CDR3 length: 17 amino acids. From germline, CDR1 is LGHNA and CDR2 YSLEER. The CDR3, as DNA: TGCGCCAGCAGCCAAGTTGTCCAGGCCTCTGGGGCCAACGTCCTGACTTTC. It encodes CASSQVVQASGANVLTF.

The rearrangement links TRBV27 to TRBJ1-1, with D hard to call. Germline-derived CDR1 and CDR2 are MNHEY and SMNVEV (reference sequence). V lost 3 bases to trimming and J lost 1 base, with 6 bases between them. This CDR3 has 13 amino acids. CDR3 amino acids: CASSFEPNTEAFF. CDR3 bases: TGTGCCAGCAGTTTCGAGCCGAACACTGAAGCTTTCTTT.

The chain uses TRBV7-2 and TRBJ2-7, with D possibly being TRBD2 (5 bases). In germline, CDR1 is SGHTA, CDR2 FQGNSA. CDR3 length equals 16 residues. V lost 4 bases and J 0 bases, leaving 16 bases between the germline ends. Written as DNA, the CDR3 is TGTGCCAGCAGCTACCAACGAGGGCGTAGCTCCTACGAGCAGTACTTC. Its protein is CASSYQRGRSSYEQYF. The variable domain in full, with the rest retrieved from reference TRBV7-2 and TRBJ2-7, is GAGVSQSPSNKVTEKGKDVELRCDPISGHTALYWYRQSLGQGLEFLIYFQGNSAPDKSGLPSDRFSAERTGGSVSTLTIQRTQQEDSAVYLCASSYQRGRSSYEQYFGPGTRLTVT.

This chain links TRBV7-3 with TRBJ2-5, with 8 bases lining up with TRBD2. CDR1 is SGHTA and CDR2 is FQGTGA in the germline V gene. CDR3 length: 15 amino acids. With 6 bases clipped from V and 3 bases from J, the junction kept 9 bases outside the gene matches. The DNA of the CDR3 is TGTGCCAGCAGTCGAAAACCGGGGGGGGAAGAGACCCAGTACTTC. The encoded protein is CASSRKPGGEETQYF. Looking up the rest from reference TRBV7-3 and TRBJ2-5 gives the full variable domain: GAGVSQTPSNKVTEKGKYVELRCDPISGHTALYWYRQSLGQGPEFLIYFQGTGAADDSGLPNDRFFAVRPEGSVSTLKIQRTERGDSAVYLCASSRKPGGEETQYFGPGTRLLVL.

The CDR3 loop is CASSPDRGPILQHGYTF. The CDR3 DNA is TGTGCCAGCAGTCCCGACAGGGGGCCGATCCTTCAACACGGCTACACCTTC. The V gene is TRBV27, the J gene TRBJ1-2; 10 bases are a match to TRBD1. The CDR3 has 17 residues. CDR1 is MNHEY, CDR2 SMNVEV, per germline (reference sequence). V lost 5 bases and J lost 8; bases outside the gene matches: 17.

The rearrangement links TRBV19 to TRBJ1-2; D is perhaps TRBD1 (6 bases). The ends were cut back, 3 bases at V and 8 bases at J, with 13 bases in the middle. Germline values: CDR1 LNHDA, CDR2 SQIVND (reference sequence). There are 13 residues in the CDR3. The CDR3 protein is CASSIAGGRGYTF. The CDR3 DNA reads TGTGCCAGTAGTATTGCGGGGGGGCGAGGCTACACCTTC.

The gene calls are TRBV14 and TRBJ1-1; no clear D. V was trimmed by 0 bases and J by 0 bases, leaving 8 bases between them. Germline CDR1 is SGHDN and CDR2 is FVKESK. The CDR3 runs 15 residues. DNA of the CDR3: TGTGCCAGCAGCCAAGATCTGGCCCTGAACACTGAAGCTTTCTTT. Residues: CASSQDLALNTEAFF.

The gene calls are TRBV15 and TRBJ1-5; D is unclear. CDR1 and CDR2 (germline): LNHNV, YYDKDF (reference sequence). The CDR3 contains 15 residues. Trimming left V 5 bases short and J 0 bases short, with 11 bases between. CDR3 DNA: TGTGCCACCAGCCTAGTCCGAATTAGCAATCAGCCCCAGCATTTT. This encodes CATSLVRISNQPQHF.

The sample holds one count of this clone. The chain couples TRBV7-6 to TRBJ2-2; D may be TRBD1 (5 bases). V lost 2 bases to trimming and J lost 1 base, with 11 bases between them. The CDR3 loop spans 16 amino acids. The germline gives CDR1 SGHVS, CDR2 FNYEAQ. The CDR3 reads CASSLFLGENTGELFF. CDR3 nucleotide sequence: TGTGCCAGCAGCTTATTTCTAGGGGAGAACACCGGGGAGCTGTTTTTT.

This clone was seen a few times. The chain joins TRBV14 to TRBJ2-3, with a possible D match to TRBD1 (5 bases). CDR3 length: 14 amino acids. Germline values: CDR1 SGHDN, CDR2 FVKESK. Trimming stripped 4 bases from V and 5 bases from J, with 13 bases between. The CDR3 DNA follows: TGTGCCAGCAGCCCCAAGGGGTTTGGAGATACGCAGTATTTT. It translates to CASSPKGFGDTQYF. Full variable domain (missing parts from reference TRBV14 and TRBJ2-3): EAGVTQFPSHSVIEKGQTVTLRCDPISGHDNLYWYRRVMGKEIKFLLHFVKESKQDESGMPNNRFLAERTGGTYSTLKVQPAELEDSGVYFCASSPKGFGDTQYFGPGTRLTVL.

The V and J genes are TRBV4-2 and TRBJ2-7; 8 bases align to TRBD1. Germline CDR1 is LGHNA and CDR2 is YNFKEQ. Trimming cost V 3 bases and J 5 bases; bases outside gene matches: 9. The length of the CDR3 is 15 residues. Here the CDR3 reads CASSQPSRGQDEQYF. CDR3 nucleotide sequence: TGTGCCAGCAGCCAGCCATCCAGGGGGCAGGACGAGCAGTACTTC.

The rearrangement uses TRBV5-6 and TRBJ1-1; TRBD1 agrees at 7 bases. Germline lookup yields CDR1 SGHDT and CDR2 YYEEEE. CDR3 size: 15 residues. J was trimmed by 3 bases and V by 4 bases; bases with no gene match: 9. The CDR3, as DNA: TGTGCCAGCAGCCCCTGGACAGGCAGCCACACTGAAGCTTTCTTT. Translation: CASSPWTGSHTEAFF.

The chain is built from TRBV6-1 and TRBJ1-3, with D perhaps TRBD1 (5 bases). The CDR3 has 15 residues. V gave up 7 bases and J gave up 4 bases, with 17 bases separating them. Germline CDR1 and CDR2: MNHNS and SASEGT. The CDR3 nucleotides read TGTGCCAGCATAAGACAGAGAGAGATCGGAAACACCATATATTTT. Residues: CASIRQREIGNTIYF.

V and J are TRBV5-4 and TRBJ2-3; TRBD2 agrees at 10 bases. Germline loops: CDR1 SGHNT, CDR2 YYREEE (reference sequence). V was pared by 6 bases and J by 6 bases, with 10 bases of the junction left unmatched. The CDR3 loop spans 15 amino acids. The CDR3 nucleotides read TGTGCCAGCAAAGCGGGGGGGCCAAAGTCCGATACGCAGTATTTT. It encodes CASKAGGPKSDTQYF.

This chain joins TRBV12-5 and TRBJ1-5; weak D call: TRBD1 (5 bases). Germline CDR1 LGHNT, CDR2 FRNRAP. The V end was cut by 5 bases, the J end by 4 bases, with 15 bases between. The CDR3 spans 15 residues. The CDR3 is CASGGGDVSNQPQHF. CDR3 sequence (DNA): TGTGCTAGTGGTGGGGGGGACGTTTCTAATCAGCCCCAGCATTTT.

The chain links TRBV5-4 to TRBJ1-3, with a possible D match to TRBD1 (6 bases). The V and J ends lost 3 bases and 0 bases respectively, with 13 bases between them. CDR1 and CDR2 from the germline V gene are SGHNT and YYREEE (reference sequence). The CDR3 contains 16 residues. CDR3 residues: CASSSEDSFSGNTIYF. CDR3 coding DNA: TGTGCCAGCAGCTCGGAGGACAGCTTCTCTGGAAACACCATATATTTT. The full variable domain, completed using reference TRBV5-4 and TRBJ1-3, is ETGVTQSPTHLIKTRGQQVTLRCSSQSGHNTVSWYQQALGQGPQFIFQYYREEENGRGNFPPRFSGLQFPNYSSELNVNALELDDSALYLCASSSEDSFSGNTIYFGEGSWLTVV.

The gene calls are TRBV29-1 and TRBJ1-1; 8 positions match TRBD1. Germline CDR1 reads SQVTM; CDR2 reads ANQGSEA. The CDR3 is 13 amino acids. Trimming cost V 3 bases and J 2 bases; bases outside gene matches: 2. The CDR3 loop is CSVDRGRNTEAFF. CDR3 bases: TGCAGCGTTGACAGGGGGCGAAACACTGAAGCTTTCTTT.

V gene TRBV7-2 combines with J gene TRBJ2-2; 11 bases line up with TRBD2. This CDR3 is 16 amino acids long. V shed 2 bases and J 6 bases; nucleotides not matched to a gene: 5. Germline CDR1 SGHTA, CDR2 FQGNSA. CDR3 nucleotides: TGTGCCAGCAGCTTAATTAGCGGGGGGGCCCCCGGGGAGCTGTTTTTT. This encodes CASSLISGGAPGELFF.

The chain joins TRBV28 to TRBJ1-1; no clear D gene. Trimming removed 5 bases from V and 3 bases from J, with 13 bases in between. This CDR3 has 14 residues. The germline gives CDR1 MDHEN, CDR2 SYDVKM. This chain's CDR3 is CASSPPGLYTEAFF. The CDR3 bases are TGTGCCAGCAGTCCGCCGGGTCTCTACACTGAAGCTTTCTTT.

The CDR3 here is CASSLRGERETQYF. Written as DNA, the CDR3 is TGTGCCAGCAGCTTACGGGGAGAGAGGGAGACCCAGTACTTC. The chain couples TRBV7-2 to TRBJ2-5; a possible D gene is TRBD2 (5 bases). Germline CDR1 SGHTA, CDR2 FQGNSA. V was clipped by 2 bases and J by 5 bases, with 12 bases between them. The CDR3 loop spans 14 amino acids.

The V gene is TRBV6-4, the J gene TRBJ2-3; TRBD2 matches 8 bases. This CDR3 has 17 residues. Germline lookup yields CDR1 MRHNA and CDR2 SNTAGT. J gave up 2 bases and V 0 bases, and 7 bases lay outside the gene matches. CDR3 nucleotide sequence: TGTGCCAGCAGTGACTCCGGACTAGCAAACCCCACAGATACGCAGTATTTT. As protein: CASSDSGLANPTDTQYF.

The V and J genes are TRBV5-4 and TRBJ1-1, with D maybe TRBD1 (5 bases). The CDR3 length is 16 residues. V lost 0 bases and J 3 bases, leaving 15 bases between the germline ends. Germline CDR1 SGHNT, CDR2 YYREEE (reference sequence). Here the CDR3 reads CASSLGGRGWDTEAFF. The CDR3, as DNA: TGTGCCAGCAGCTTGGGGGGGAGGGGCTGGGACACTGAAGCTTTCTTT.

The V gene is TRBV2, the J gene TRBJ1-5; a possible D gene is TRBD1 (6 bases). This CDR3 contains 14 residues. Trimming shortened V by 6 bases and J by 2 bases, and 11 bases separated the two germline ends. CDR1 and CDR2 from the germline V gene are SNHLY and FYNNEI. The CDR3 loop reads CASRNRVGNQPQHF. CDR3 coding DNA: TGTGCCAGCAGGAACAGGGTTGGCAATCAGCCCCAGCATTTT.

The rearrangement links TRBV4-3 to TRBJ1-3, with D possibly matching TRBD1 (5 bases). This CDR3 contains 16 residues. Germline-derived CDR1 and CDR2 are LGHNA and YSLEER. V lost 2 bases and J lost 0, with 11 bases in between. The CDR3: CASSQLGGVSGNTIYF. DNA for the CDR3: TGCGCCAGCAGCCAACTTGGGGGGGTCTCTGGAAACACCATATATTTT.